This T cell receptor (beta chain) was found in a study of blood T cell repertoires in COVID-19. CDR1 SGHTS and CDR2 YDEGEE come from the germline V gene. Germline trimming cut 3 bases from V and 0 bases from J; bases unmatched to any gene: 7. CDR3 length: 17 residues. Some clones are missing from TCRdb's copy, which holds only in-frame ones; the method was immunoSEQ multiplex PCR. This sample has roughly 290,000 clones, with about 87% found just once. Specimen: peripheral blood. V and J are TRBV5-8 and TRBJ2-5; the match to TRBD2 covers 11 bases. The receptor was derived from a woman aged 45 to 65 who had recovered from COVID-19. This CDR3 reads CASSSGLAVRYQETQYF. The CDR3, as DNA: TGTGCCAGCAGCTCGGGACTAGCGGTTAGGTACCAAGAGACCCAGTACTTC.